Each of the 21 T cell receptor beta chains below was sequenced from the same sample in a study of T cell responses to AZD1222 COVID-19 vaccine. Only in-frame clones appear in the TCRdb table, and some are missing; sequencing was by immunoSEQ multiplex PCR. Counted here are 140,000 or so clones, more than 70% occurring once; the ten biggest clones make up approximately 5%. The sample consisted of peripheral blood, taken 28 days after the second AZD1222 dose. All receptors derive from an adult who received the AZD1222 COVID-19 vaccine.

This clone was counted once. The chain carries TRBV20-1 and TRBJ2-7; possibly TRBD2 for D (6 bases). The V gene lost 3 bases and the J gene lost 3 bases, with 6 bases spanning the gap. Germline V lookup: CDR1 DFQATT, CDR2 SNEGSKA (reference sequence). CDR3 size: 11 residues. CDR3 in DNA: TGCAGTGCTAGCGGGAGCTACGAGCAGTACTTC. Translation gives CSASGSYEQYF.

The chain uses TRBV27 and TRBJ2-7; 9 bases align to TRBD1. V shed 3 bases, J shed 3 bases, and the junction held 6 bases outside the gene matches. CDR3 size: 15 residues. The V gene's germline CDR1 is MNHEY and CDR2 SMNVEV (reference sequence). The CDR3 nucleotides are TGTGCCAGCAGTTTCGAGGGACAGGGATACTACGAGCAGTACTTC. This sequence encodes CASSFEGQGYYEQYF.

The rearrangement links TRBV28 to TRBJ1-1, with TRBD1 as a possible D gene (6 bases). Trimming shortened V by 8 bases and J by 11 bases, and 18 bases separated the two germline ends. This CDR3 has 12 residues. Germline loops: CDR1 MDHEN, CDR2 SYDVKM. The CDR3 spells CASGTSGRGAFF. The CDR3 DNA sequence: TGTGCCAGCGGAACCTCAGGTAGGGGGGCTTTCTTT. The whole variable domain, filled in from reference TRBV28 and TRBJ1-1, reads DVKVTQSSRYLVKRTGEKVFLECVQDMDHENMFWYRQDPGLGLRLIYFSYDVKMKEKGDIPEGYSVSREKKERFSLILESASTNQTSMYLCASGTSGRGAFFGQGTRLTVV.

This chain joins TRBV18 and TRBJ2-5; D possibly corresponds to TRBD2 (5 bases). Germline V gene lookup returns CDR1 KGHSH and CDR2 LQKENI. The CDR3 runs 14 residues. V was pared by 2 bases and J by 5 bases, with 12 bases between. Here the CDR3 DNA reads TGTGCCAGCTCACCATCCGGGGTATTGGAGACCCAGTACTTC. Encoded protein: CASSPSGVLETQYF.

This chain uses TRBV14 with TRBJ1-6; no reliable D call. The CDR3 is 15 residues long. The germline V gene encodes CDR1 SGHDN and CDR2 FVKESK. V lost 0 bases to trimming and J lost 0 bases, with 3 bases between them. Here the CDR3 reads CASSQDSSYNSPLHF. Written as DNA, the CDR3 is TGTGCCAGCAGCCAAGACAGCTCCTATAATTCACCCCTCCACTTT.

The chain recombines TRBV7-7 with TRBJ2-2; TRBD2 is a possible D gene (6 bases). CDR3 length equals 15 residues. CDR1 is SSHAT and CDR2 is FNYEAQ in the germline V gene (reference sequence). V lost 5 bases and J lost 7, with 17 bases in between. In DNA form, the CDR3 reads TGTGCCAGCAGCCGGAGGGAAGGGAGTGGCGGGGAGCTGTTTTTT. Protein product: CASSRREGSGGELFF.

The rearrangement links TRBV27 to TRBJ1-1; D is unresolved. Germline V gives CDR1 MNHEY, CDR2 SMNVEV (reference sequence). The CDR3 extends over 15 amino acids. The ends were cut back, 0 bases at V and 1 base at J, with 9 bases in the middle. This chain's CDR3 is CASSLSLVPNTEAFF. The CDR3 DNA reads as TGTGCCAGCAGTTTATCCCTAGTACCGAACACTGAAGCTTTCTTT.

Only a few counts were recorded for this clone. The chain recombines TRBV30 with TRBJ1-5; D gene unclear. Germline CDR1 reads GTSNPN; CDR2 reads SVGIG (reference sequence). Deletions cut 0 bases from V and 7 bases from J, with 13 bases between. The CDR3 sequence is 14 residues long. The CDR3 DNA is TGTGCCTGGAGTGTACAAACTCTAAGACAGCCCCAGCATTTT. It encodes CAWSVQTLRQPQHF.

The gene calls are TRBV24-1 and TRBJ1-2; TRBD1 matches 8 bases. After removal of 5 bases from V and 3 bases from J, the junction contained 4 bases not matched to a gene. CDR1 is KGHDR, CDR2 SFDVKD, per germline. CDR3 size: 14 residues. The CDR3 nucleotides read TGTGCCACCAGTGGCCCGACAGGGGACTATGGCTACACCTTC. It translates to CATSGPTGDYGYTF.

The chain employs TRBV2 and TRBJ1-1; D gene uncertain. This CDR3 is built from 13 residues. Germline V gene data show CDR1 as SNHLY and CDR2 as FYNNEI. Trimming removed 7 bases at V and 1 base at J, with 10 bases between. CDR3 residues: CASNGVSNTEAFF. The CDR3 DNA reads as TGTGCCAGCAATGGGGTGTCGAACACTGAAGCTTTCTTT.

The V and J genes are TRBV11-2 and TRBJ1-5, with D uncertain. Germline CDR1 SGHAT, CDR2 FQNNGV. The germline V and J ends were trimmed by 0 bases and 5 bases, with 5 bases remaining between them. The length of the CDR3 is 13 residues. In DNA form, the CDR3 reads TGTGCCAGCAGCTTAGAGCCCTATCAGCCCCAGCATTTT. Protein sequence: CASSLEPYQPQHF.

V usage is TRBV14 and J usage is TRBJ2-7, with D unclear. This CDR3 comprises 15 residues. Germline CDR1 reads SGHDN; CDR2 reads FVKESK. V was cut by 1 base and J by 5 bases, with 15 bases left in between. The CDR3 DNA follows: TGTGCCAGCAGCCAAGCCGGGCCCCGCCACCACGAGCAGTACTTC. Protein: CASSQAGPRHHEQYF.

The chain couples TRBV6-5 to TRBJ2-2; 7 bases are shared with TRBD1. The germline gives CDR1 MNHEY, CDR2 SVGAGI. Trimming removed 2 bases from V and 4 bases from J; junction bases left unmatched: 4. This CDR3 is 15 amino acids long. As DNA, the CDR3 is TGTGCCAGCAGTTACGAGGGGGCTGGCACCGGGGAGCTGTTTTTT. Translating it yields CASSYEGAGTGELFF.

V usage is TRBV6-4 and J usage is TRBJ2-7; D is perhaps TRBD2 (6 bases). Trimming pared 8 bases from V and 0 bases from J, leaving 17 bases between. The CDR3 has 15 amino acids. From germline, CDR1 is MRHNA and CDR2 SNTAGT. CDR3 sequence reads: CASGQRKLASYEQYF. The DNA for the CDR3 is TGTGCCAGCGGTCAACGTAAACTAGCCTCCTACGAGCAGTACTTC.

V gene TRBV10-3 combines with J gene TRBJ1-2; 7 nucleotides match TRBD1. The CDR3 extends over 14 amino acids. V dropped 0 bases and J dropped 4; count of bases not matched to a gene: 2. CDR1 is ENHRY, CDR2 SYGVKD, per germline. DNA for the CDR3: TGTGCCATCAGTGAGTCCGACAGGGTCTATGGCTACACCTTC. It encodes CAISESDRVYGYTF.

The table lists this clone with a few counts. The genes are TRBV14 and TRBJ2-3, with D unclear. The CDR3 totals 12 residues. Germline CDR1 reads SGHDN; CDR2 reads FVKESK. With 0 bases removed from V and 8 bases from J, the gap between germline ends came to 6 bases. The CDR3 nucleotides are TGTGCCAGCAGCCAAGATGCTCCTACGCAGTATTTT. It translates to CASSQDAPTQYF.

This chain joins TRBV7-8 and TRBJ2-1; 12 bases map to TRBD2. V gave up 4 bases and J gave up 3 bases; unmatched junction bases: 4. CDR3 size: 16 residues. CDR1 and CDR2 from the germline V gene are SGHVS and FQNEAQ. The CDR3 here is CASSSWTSGDYNEQFF. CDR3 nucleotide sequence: TGTGCCAGCAGCTCCTGGACTAGCGGGGACTACAATGAGCAGTTCTTC.

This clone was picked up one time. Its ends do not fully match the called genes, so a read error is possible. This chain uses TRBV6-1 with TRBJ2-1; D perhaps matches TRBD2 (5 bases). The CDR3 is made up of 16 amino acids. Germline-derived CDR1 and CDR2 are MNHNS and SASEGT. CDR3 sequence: CASCESSGPPRSEQFF. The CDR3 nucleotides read TGTGCCAGCTGTGAATCAAGCGGCCCCCCTCGGAGTGAGCAGTTCTTC.

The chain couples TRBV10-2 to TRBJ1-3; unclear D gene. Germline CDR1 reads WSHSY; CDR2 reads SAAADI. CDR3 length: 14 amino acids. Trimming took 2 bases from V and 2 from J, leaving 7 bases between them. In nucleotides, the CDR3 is TGCGCCAGCAGTGAGCAGCGGGCTGGAAACACCATATATTTT. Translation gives CASSEQRAGNTIYF.

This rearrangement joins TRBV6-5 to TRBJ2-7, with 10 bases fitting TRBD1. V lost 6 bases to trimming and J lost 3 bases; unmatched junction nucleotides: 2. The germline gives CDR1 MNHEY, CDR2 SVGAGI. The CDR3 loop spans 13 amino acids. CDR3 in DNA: TGTGCCAGCAGGACAGGGGGCGGCTACGAGCAGTACTTC. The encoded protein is CASRTGGGYEQYF.

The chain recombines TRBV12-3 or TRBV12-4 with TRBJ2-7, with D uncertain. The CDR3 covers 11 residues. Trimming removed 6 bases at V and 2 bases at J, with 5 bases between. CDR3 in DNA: TGTGCCAGCAGCCGCACCTACGAGCAGTACTTC. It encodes CASSRTYEQYF.